This TCR beta chain appears in the sequencing data of a study of blood T cell repertoires in COVID-19. The wider study: The study drew acute and convalescent COVID-19 samples from the United States, Italy and Spain. From T cells, B-cell-depleted T cells, or PBMCs came the material, which was cDNA or gDNA.

The Seattle patients joined while their infection was active and were tracked longitudinally afterward. V was cut by 5 bases and J by 3 bases, with 14 bases left in between. Per the germline V gene, CDR1 is SGHAT and CDR2 is FQDESV (reference sequence). The CDR3 spans 15 residues. Assay: immunoSEQ multiplex PCR; the TCRdb copy retains only in-frame clones and omits some. Found here are 350,000 or so clones, approximately 89% of them singletons; the top ten hold around 4%. The rearrangement links TRBV11-1 to TRBJ1-3, with unresolved D. This sequence originates from a woman in her sixties with COVID-19, enrolled during active disease. Sequencing was carried out using peripheral blood. Here the CDR3 reads CASSVSTGDGNTIYF. DNA of the CDR3: TGTGCCAGCAGCGTCTCGACGGGAGATGGAAACACCATATATTTT.